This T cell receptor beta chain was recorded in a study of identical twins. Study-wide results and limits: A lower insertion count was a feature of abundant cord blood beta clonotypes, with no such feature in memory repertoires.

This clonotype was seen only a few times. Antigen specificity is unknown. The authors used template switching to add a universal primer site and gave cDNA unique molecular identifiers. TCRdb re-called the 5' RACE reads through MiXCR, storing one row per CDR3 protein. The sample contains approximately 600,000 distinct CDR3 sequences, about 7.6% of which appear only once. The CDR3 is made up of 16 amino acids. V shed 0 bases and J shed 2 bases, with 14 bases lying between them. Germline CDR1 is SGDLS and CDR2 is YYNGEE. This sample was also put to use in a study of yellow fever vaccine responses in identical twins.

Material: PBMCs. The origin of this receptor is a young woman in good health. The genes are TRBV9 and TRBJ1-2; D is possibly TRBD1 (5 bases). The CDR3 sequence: CASSVGGQGLNYGYTF. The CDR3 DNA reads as TGTGCCAGCAGCGTAGGCGGGCAGGGCTTGAACTATGGCTACACCTTC. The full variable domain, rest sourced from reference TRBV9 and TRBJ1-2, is DSGVTQTPKHLITATGQRVTLRCSPRSGDLSVYWYQQSLDQGLQFLIQYYNGEERAKGNILERFSAQQFPDLHSELNLSSLELGDSALYFCASSVGGQGLNYGYTFGSGTRLTVV.